This is a list of T cell receptor beta chains from one sample in a study of CD8 T cells in Susac syndrome. Via MiXCR, TCRdb re-called the immunoSEQ multiplex PCR reads, giving one row per CDR3 protein. In the table there are 150,000 to 200,000 distinct CDR3 sequences, roughly 94% of which are singletons. Source material: CD4+ T cells from PBMCs. The receptors originated from a human donor with multiple sclerosis. Both conserved end residues are part of each CDR3. A D gene is named only where the DNA matches it firmly. The size field is filled for only some rows; it gives once, few, many or a size class.

CDR3: CASSQGGGRSYEQYF; DNA: TGTGCCAGCAGCCAAGGGGGGGGAAGATCCTACGAGCAGTACTTC; size: .; J: TRBJ2-7; V: TRBV7-2; D: .
CDR3: CASTPLRGDEKLFF; DNA: TGTGCCAGTACTCCACTAAGAGGGGATGAAAAACTGTTTTTT; size: .; J: TRBJ1-4; V: TRBV19; D: .
CDR3: CASSHTGRLTEAFF; DNA: TGTGCCAGCAGTCATACAGGGAGACTCACTGAAGCTTTCTTT; size: once; J: TRBJ1-1; V: TRBV6-6; D: .
CDR3: CASALSGANVLTF; DNA: TGCGCCAGTGCACTATCTGGGGCCAACGTCCTGACTTTC; size: .; J: TRBJ2-6; V: TRBV4-3; D: .
CDR3: CASSLGLAGEETQYF; DNA: TGCGCCAGCAGCTTGGGACTAGCGGGAGAAGAGACCCAGTACTTC; size: few; J: TRBJ2-5; V: TRBV5-1; D: TRBD2
CDR3: CASSPQGINYGYTF; DNA: TGTGCCAGCAGCCCACAGGGGATTAACTATGGCTACACCTTC; size: .; J: TRBJ1-2; V: TRBV7-2; D: TRBD1
CDR3: CASSYLQGSGANVLTF; DNA: TGTGCCAGCAGCTACCTACAGGGAAGCGGGGCCAACGTCCTGACTTTC; size: .; J: TRBJ2-6; V: TRBV5-4; D: .
CDR3: CSVEDLYEQYF; DNA: TGCAGCGTTGAAGATCTTTACGAGCAGTACTTC; size: .; J: TRBJ2-7; V: TRBV29-1; D: .
CDR3: CASSSDREYYGYTF; DNA: TGTGCCAGCAGCTCAGACAGGGAATACTATGGCTACACCTTC; size: .; J: TRBJ1-2; V: TRBV9; D: TRBD1
CDR3: CASSPLGGARANTEAFF; DNA: TGTGCCAGCAGCCCCTTAGGGGGCGCCAGGGCGAACACTGAAGCTTTCTTT; size: .; J: TRBJ1-1; V: TRBV11-2; D: TRBD1
CDR3: CASSQGFYGYTF; DNA: TGTGCCAGCAGTCAGGGTTTTTATGGCTACACCTTC; size: once; J: TRBJ1-2; V: TRBV3-1; D: .
CDR3: CASSSFPGLNTEAFF; DNA: TGTGCCAGCAGTTCCTTCCCGGGGCTGAACACTGAAGCTTTCTTT; size: .; J: TRBJ1-1; V: TRBV27; D: .
CDR3: CASRHRDSLRYSNQPQHF; DNA: TGCGCCAGCAGACACCGGGACAGTCTAAGGTATAGCAATCAGCCCCAGCATTTT; size: .; J: TRBJ1-5; V: TRBV4-1; D: TRBD1
CDR3: CASSGHRDINPGYTF; DNA: TGCGCCAGCAGCGGCCACAGGGATATTAACCCTGGCTACACCTTC; size: .; J: TRBJ1-2; V: TRBV5-1; D: .
CDR3: CASSQDGERRGTLGTQYF; DNA: TGCGCCAGCAGCCAAGACGGTGAACGAAGGGGGACCCTAGGGACCCAGTACTTC; size: .; J: TRBJ2-5; V: TRBV4-1; D: .
CDR3: CARRSKYVATNEKLFF; DNA: TGTGCCAGGAGATCAAAGTACGTCGCAACTAATGAAAAACTGTTTTTT; size: .; J: TRBJ1-4; V: TRBV11-2; D: .
CDR3: CASSLGESLFF; DNA: TGTGCCAGCAGCTTAGGGGAGTCGCTGTTCTTC; size: .; J: TRBJ2-1; V: TRBV7-8; D: .
CDR3: CASSQGTGATNEKLFF; DNA: TGTGCCAGCTCACAGGGTACCGGGGCAACTAATGAAAAACTGTTTTTT; size: .; J: TRBJ1-4; V: TRBV18; D: .
CDR3: CASSHSSADRSRPNSGNTIYF; DNA: TGCGCCAGCAGCCACTCCAGCGCGGACAGGAGTCGGCCGAACTCTGGAAACACCATATATTTT; size: .; J: TRBJ1-3; V: TRBV4-1; D: TRBD1
CDR3: CASSIGLAGEPRRDQYF; DNA: TGCGCCAGCAGCATAGGACTAGCGGGAGAACCTCGGCGGGACCAGTACTTC; size: .; J: TRBJ2-5; V: TRBV5-1; D: TRBD2
CDR3: CASRVRVETEAFF; DNA: TGTGCCAGTAGGGTCAGGGTGGAAACTGAAGCTTTCTTT; size: once; J: TRBJ1-1; V: TRBV19; D: .
CDR3: CASSGDGYEQYF; DNA: TGTGCCAGCAGTGGGGACGGCTACGAGCAGTACTTC; size: .; J: TRBJ2-7; V: TRBV2; D: .